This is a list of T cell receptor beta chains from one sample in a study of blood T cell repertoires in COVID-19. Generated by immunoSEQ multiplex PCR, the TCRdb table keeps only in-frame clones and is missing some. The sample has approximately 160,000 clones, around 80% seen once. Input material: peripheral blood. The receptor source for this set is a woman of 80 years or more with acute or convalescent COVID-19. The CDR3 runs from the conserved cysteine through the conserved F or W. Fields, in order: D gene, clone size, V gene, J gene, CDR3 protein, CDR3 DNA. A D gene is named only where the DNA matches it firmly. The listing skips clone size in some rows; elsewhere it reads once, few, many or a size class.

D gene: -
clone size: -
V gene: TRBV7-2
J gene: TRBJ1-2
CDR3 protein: CASSSTSGQGYGYTF
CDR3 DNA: TGTGCCAGCAGCTCGACCTCGGGACAAGGCTATGGCTACACCTTC

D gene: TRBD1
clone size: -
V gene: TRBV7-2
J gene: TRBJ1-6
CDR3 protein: CASSPSGGGNSPLHF
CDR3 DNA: TGTGCCAGCAGCCCCTCAGGGGGCGGTAATTCACCCCTCCACTTT

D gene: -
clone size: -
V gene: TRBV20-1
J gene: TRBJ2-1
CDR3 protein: CSAHPHNEQFF
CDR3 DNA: TGCAGTGCACACCCCCACAATGAGCAGTTCTTC

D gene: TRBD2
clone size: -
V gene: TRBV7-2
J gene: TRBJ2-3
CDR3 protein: CASSRGVVDTQYF
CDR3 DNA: TGTGCCAGCAGCCGGGGGGTGGTAGATACGCAGTATTTT

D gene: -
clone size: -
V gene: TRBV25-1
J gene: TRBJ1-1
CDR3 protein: CASRQGNTEAFF
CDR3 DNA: TGTGCCAGCAGACAGGGGAACACTGAAGCTTTCTTT

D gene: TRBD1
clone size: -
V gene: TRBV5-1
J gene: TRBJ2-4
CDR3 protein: CASRRGQGATIQYF
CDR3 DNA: TGCGCCAGCCGTCGTGGGCAGGGGGCCACCATTCAGTACTTC

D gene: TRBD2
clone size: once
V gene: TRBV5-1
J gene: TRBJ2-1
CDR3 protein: CASSLSGGFYNEQFF
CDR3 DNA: TGCGCCAGCAGCTTAAGCGGGGGGTTTTACAATGAGCAGTTCTTC

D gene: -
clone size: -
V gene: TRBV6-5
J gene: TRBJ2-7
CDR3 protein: CASRLTQVPTYEQYF
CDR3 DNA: TGTGCCAGCAGGCTGACCCAGGTCCCGACCTACGAGCAGTACTTC

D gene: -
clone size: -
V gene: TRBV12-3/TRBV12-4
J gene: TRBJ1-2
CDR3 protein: CASSFMGSGYTF
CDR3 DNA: TGTGCCAGCAGTTTTATGGGCAGTGGCTACACCTTC

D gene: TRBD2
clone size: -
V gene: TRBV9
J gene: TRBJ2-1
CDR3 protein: CASSVGGLAPPGSYNEQFF
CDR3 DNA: TGTGCCAGCAGCGTTGGGGGACTAGCACCCCCGGGGTCCTACAATGAGCAGTTCTTC

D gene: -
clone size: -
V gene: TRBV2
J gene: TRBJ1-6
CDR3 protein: CASSVGAPSHF
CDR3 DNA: TGTGCCAGCAGTGTAGGGGCGCCTAGTCACTTT

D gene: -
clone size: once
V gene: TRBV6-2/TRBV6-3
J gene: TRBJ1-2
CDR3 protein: CASSYSWRAHYGYTF
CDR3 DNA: TGTGCCAGCAGTTACTCCTGGAGGGCCCACTATGGCTACACCTTC

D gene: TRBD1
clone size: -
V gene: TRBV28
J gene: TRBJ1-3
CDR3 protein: CASSLLSGQAGNTIYF
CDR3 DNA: TGTGCCAGCAGTTTGTTGTCCGGACAGGCAGGAAACACCATATATTTT

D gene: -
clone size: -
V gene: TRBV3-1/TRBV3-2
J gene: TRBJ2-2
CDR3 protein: CASSQGGGPGELFF
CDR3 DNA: TGTGCCAGCAGCCAAGGAGGGGGTCCCGGGGAGCTGTTTTTT

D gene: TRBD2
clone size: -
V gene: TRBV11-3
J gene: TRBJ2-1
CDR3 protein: CASSPGLVSYNEQFF
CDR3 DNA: TGTGCCAGCAGCCCAGGACTAGTCTCTTACAATGAGCAGTTCTTC

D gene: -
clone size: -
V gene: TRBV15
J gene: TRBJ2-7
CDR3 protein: CATRRQGNYEQYF
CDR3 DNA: TGTGCCACCCGGCGGCAGGGCAACTACGAGCAGTACTTC

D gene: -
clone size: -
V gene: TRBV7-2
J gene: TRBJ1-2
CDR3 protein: CASSPPQGRDYGYTF
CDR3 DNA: TGTGCCAGCAGCCCCCCCCAGGGGAGAGACTATGGCTACACCTTC

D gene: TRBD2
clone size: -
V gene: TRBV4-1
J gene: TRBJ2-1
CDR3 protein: CASSQVKLAGDNEQFF
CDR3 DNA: TGCGCCAGCAGCCAAGTAAAGCTAGCGGGGGACAATGAGCAGTTCTTC

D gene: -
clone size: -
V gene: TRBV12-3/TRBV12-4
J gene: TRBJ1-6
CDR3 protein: CASSSQGNSPLHF
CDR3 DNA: TGTGCCAGCAGTTCGCAGGGGAATTCACCCCTCCACTTT

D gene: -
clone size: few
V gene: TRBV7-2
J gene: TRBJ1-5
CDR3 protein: CASSLTGSGRNQPQHF
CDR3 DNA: TGTGCCAGCAGCCTAACAGGGTCGGGAAGGAATCAGCCCCAGCATTTT

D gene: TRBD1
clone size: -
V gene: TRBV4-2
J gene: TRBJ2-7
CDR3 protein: CASSQGDRAYEQYF
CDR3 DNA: TGTGCCAGCAGCCAAGGAGACAGGGCCTACGAGCAGTACTTC

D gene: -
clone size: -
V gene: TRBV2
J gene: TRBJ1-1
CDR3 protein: CASSVRSLEAFF
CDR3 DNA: TGTGCCAGCAGTGTGAGGAGTCTGGAAGCTTTCTTT

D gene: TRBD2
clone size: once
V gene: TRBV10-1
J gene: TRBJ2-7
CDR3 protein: CASTTSGSNEQYF
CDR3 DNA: TGCGCCAGCACTACTAGCGGGAGCAACGAGCAGTACTTC

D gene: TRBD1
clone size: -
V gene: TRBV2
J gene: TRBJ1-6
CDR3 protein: CASRPRQGNNSPLHF
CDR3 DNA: TGTGCCAGCAGACCGCGACAGGGCAATAATTCACCCCTCCACTTT

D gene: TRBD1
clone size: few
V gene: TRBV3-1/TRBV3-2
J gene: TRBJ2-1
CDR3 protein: CASSQTDRGHNEQFF
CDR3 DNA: TGTGCCAGCAGCCAAACCGACAGGGGGCACAATGAGCAGTTCTTC

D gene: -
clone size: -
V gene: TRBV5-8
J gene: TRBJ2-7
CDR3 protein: CASSFGTFSYEQYF
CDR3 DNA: TGTGCCAGCAGCTTCGGGACATTCTCCTACGAGCAGTACTTC

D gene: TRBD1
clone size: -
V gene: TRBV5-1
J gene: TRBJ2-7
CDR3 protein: CASSSPGQGAYEQYF
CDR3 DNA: TGCGCCAGCAGCTCCCCCGGACAGGGGGCTTACGAGCAGTACTTC

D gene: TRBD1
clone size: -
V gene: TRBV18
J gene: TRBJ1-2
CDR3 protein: CASSRGQGTAGYTF
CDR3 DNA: TGTGCCAGCTCACGAGGACAGGGGACGGCTGGCTACACCTTC

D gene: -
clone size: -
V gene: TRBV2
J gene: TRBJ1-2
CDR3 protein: CASRPGLSGDGYTF
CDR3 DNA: TGTGCCAGCAGACCGGGACTCTCCGGAGATGGCTACACCTTC

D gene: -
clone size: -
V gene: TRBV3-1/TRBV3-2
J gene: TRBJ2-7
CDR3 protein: CASSQNPVSYEQYF
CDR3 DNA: TGTGCCAGCAGCCAAAACCCGGTTTCCTACGAGCAGTACTTC

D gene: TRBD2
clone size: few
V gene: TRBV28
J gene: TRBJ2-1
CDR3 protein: CASSSLAGTSYNEQFF
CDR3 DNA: TGTGCCAGCAGTTCTCTAGCGGGGACCTCCTACAATGAGCAGTTCTTC

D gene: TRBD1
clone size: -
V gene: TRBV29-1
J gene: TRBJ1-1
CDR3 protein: CSVEVSGQGRTEAFF
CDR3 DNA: TGCAGCGTTGAAGTCTCGGGACAGGGTCGGACTGAAGCTTTCTTT

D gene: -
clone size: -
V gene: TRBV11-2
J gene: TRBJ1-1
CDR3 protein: CASSLEGDFAEAFF
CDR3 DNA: TGTGCCAGCAGCTTAGAAGGGGATTTCGCTGAAGCTTTCTTT